This entry features one T cell receptor (beta chain) sequence. The data are from a study of blood T cell repertoires in COVID-19. At the level of the study: Acute-phase and convalescent COVID-19 samples originated in the United States, Italy and Spain. PBMCs, B-cell-depleted T cells, or T cells provided the cDNA or gDNA that made up the material.

Germline lookup yields CDR1 LNHDA and CDR2 SQIVND (reference sequence). The V segment lost 5 bases and the J segment 1 base; nucleotides outside the gene matches: 4. There are 15 residues in the CDR3. Per the original data handling: Quantification of nucleated cells was approximated via reference gene primer amplification. Assay: immunoSEQ multiplex PCR; the TCRdb copy retains only in-frame clones and omits some. V, J and clone size are taken as reported in that table, and D and trimming were inferred from the DNA itself. The sample has a few hundred thousand clones; 89% are singletons. The J gene is TRBJ2-7, the V gene TRBV19; TRBD2 matches at 11 bases. The sequenced sample consisted of peripheral blood. The sequence was collected from a man aged 45-60 years with acute or convalescent COVID-19. In DNA form, the CDR3 reads TGTGCCAGTAGTCCCCGACTAGCGGGGTCCTACGAGCAGTACTTC. Translating it yields CASSPRLAGSYEQYF.